Described below is a single T cell receptor (beta chain) sequence and its context. These data belong to a study of technical replicates of blood from a few donors. The CDR3 sequence is 14 residues long. V was trimmed by 4 bases and J by 1 base, leaving 9 bases between them. The germline V gene encodes CDR1 SGHKS and CDR2 YYEKEE (reference sequence). Sequencing used immunoSEQ multiplex PCR; TCRdb keeps in-frame clones, though not all of them. Of more than 90,000 clones detected, approximately 95% appear once; the ten largest clones hold around 0.26%. The rearrangement links TRBV5-5 to TRBJ1-5; D uncertain. Sequenced sample: T cells isolated from PBMCs. This receptor was taken from a human donor in good health. Here the CDR3 DNA reads TGTGCCAGCAGCCGAACCCAGAGCAATCAGCCCCAGCATTTT. Its protein is CASSRTQSNQPQHF.